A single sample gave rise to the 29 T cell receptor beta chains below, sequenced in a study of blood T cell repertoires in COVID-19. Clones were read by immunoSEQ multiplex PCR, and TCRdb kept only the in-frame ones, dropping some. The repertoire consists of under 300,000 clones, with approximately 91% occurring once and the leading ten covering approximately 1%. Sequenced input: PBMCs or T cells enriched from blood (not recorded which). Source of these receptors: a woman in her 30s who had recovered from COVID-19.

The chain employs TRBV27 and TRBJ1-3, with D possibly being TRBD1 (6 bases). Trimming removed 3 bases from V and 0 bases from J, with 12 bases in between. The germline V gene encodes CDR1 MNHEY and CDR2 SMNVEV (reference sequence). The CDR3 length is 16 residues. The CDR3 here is CASSLTGHFSGNTIYF. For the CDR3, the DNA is TGTGCCAGCAGTTTGACAGGACATTTCTCTGGAAACACCATATATTTT.

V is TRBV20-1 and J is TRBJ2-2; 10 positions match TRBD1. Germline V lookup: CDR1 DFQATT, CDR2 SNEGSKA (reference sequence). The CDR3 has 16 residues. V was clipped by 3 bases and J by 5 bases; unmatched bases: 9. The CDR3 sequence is CSASLLDRGQTGELFF. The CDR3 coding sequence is TGCAGTGCTAGTCTCTTAGACAGGGGGCAGACCGGGGAGCTGTTTTTT.

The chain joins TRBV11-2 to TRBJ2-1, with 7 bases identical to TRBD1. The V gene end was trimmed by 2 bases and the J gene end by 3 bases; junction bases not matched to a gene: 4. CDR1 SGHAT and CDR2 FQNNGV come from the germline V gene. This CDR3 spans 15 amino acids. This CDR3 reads CASSLTRTGYNEQFF. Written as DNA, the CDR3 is TGTGCCAGCAGCTTAACTAGGACAGGCTACAATGAGCAGTTCTTC.

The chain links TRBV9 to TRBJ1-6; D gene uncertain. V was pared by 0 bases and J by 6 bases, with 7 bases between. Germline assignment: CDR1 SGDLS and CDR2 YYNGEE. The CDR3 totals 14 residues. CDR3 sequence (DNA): TGTGCCAGCAGCGTAGGAGACATTAATTCACCCCTCCACTTT. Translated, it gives CASSVGDINSPLHF.

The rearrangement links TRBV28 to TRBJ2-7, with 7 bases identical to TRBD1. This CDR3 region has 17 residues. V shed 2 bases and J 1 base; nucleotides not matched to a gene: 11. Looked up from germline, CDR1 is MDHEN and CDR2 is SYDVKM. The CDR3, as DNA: TGTGCCAGCAGTTTAGTCCGGGTCGGGGACAGATCCTACGAGCAGTACTTC. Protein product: CASSLVRVGDRSYEQYF.

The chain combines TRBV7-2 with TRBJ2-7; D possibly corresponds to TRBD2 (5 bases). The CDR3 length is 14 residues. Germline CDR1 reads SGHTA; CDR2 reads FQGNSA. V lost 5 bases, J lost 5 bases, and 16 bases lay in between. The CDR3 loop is CASSRGSSANEQYF. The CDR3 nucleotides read TGTGCCAGCAGCCGGGGATCGAGCGCCAACGAGCAGTACTTC.

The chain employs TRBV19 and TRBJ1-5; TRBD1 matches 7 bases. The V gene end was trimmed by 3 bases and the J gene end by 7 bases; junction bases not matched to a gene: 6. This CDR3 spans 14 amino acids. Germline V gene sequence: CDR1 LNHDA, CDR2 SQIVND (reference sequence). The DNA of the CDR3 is TGTGCCAGTAGTATCGACAGGGCAAGACAGCCCCAGCATTTT. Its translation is CASSIDRARQPQHF.

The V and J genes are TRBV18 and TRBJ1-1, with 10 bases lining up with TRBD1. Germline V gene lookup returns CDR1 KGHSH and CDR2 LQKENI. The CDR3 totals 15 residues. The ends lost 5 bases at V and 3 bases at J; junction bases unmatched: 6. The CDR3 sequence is CASSLGQGRYTEAFF. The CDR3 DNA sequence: TGTGCCAGCTCATTGGGACAGGGGCGATACACTGAAGCTTTCTTT. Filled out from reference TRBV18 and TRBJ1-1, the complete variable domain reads NAGVMQNPRHLVRRRGQEARLRCSPMKGHSHVYWYRQLPEEGLKFMVYLQKENIIDESGMPKERFSAEFPKEGPSILRIQQVVRGDSAAYFCASSLGQGRYTEAFFGQGTRLTVV.

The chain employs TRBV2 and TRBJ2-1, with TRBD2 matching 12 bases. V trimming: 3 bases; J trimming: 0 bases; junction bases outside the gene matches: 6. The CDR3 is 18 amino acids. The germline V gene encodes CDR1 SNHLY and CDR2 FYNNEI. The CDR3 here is CASSDWTSGTSSYNEQFF. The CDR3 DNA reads TGTGCCAGCAGTGACTGGACTAGCGGGACTAGCTCCTACAATGAGCAGTTCTTC.

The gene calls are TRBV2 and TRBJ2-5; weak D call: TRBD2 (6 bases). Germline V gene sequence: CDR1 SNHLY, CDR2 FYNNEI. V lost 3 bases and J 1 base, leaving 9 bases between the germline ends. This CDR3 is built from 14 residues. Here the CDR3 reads CASSEEGGQETQYF. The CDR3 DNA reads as TGTGCCAGCAGTGAGGAGGGCGGCCAAGAGACCCAGTACTTC.

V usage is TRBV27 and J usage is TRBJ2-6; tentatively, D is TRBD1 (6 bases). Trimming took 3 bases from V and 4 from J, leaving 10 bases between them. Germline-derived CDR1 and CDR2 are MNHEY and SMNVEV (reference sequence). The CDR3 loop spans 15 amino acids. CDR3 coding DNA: TGTGCCAGCAGTTTTGGACAGAAGGGGGCCAACGTCCTGACTTTC. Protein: CASSFGQKGANVLTF. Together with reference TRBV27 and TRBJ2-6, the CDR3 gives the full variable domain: EAQVTQNPRYLITVTGKKLTVTCSQNMNHEYMSWYRQDPGLGLRQIYYSMNVEVTDKGDVPEGYKVSRKEKRNFPLILESPSPNQTSLYFCASSFGQKGANVLTFGAGSRLTVL.

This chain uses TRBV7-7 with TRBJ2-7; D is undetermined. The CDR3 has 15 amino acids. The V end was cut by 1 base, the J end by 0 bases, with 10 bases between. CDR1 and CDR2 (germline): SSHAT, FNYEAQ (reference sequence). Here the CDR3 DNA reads TGTGCCAGCAGCTTAGGGGCAGGTTCCTCCTACGAGCAGTACTTC. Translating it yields CASSLGAGSSYEQYF. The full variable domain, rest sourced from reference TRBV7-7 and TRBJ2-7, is GAGVSQSPRYKVTKRGQDVTLRCDPISSHATLYWYQQALGQGPEFLTYFNYEAQPDKSGLPSDRFSAERPEGSISTLTIQRTEQRDSAMYRCASSLGAGSSYEQYFGPGTRLTVT.

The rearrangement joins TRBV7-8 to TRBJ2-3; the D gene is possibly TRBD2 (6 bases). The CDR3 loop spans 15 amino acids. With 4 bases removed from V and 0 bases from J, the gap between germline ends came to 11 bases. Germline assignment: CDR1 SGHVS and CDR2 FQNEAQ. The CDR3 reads CASSSGLSSTDTQYF. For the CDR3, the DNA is TGTGCCAGCAGCTCGGGACTTTCCAGCACAGATACGCAGTATTTT.

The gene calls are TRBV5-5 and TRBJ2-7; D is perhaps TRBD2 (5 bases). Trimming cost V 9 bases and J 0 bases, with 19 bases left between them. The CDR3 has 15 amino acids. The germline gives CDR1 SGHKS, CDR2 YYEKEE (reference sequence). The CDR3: CATYLGGLSSYEQYF. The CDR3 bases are TGTGCCACCTACTTAGGCGGACTTAGCTCCTACGAGCAGTACTTC.

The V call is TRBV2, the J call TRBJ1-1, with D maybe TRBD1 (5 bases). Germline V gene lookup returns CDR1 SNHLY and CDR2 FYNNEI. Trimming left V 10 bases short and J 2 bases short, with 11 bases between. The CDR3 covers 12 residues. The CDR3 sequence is CATQDSNTEAFF. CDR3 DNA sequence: TGTGCCACCCAAGACAGCAACACTGAAGCTTTCTTT.

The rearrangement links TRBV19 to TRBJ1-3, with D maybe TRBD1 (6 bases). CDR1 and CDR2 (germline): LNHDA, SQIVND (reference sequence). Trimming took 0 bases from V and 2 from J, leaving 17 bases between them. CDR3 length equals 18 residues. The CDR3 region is CASSIDGLQGPPGNTIYF. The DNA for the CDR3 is TGTGCCAGTAGTATAGACGGGCTACAGGGACCCCCTGGAAACACCATATATTTT.

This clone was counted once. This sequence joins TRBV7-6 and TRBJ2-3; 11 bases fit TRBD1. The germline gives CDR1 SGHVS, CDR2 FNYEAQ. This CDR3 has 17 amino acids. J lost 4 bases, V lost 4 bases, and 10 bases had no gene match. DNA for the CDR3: TGTGCCAGCAGCTCGGGAGGATGGACAGGGGGCGCAGATACGCAGTATTTT. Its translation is CASSSGGWTGGADTQYF. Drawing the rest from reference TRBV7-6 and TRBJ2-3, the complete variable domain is GAGVSQSPRYKVTKRGQDVALRCDPISGHVSLYWYRQALGQGPEFLTYFNYEAQQDKSGLPNDRFSAERPEGSISTLTIQRTEQRDSAMYRCASSSGGWTGGADTQYFGPGTRLTVL.

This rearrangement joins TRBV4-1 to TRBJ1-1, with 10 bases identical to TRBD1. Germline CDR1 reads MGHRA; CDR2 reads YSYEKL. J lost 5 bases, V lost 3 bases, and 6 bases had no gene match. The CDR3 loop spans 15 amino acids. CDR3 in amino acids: CASSHAGTGVTEAFF. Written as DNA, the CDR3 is TGCGCCAGCAGCCATGCCGGGACAGGGGTGACTGAAGCTTTCTTT.

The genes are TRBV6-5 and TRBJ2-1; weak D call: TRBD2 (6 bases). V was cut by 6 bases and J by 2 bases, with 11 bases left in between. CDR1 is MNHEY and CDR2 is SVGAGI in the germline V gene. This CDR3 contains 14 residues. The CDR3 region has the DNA TGTGCCAGCAGCCCCGGGGGAACCTACAATGAGCAGTTCTTC. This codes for CASSPGGTYNEQFF.

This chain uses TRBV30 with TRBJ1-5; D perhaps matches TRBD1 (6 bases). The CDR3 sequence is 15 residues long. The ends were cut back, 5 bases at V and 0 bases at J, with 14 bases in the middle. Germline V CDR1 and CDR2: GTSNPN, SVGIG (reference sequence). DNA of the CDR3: TGTGCCTGGGATCCTGACAGGTATAGCAATCAGCCCCAGCATTTT. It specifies CAWDPDRYSNQPQHF.

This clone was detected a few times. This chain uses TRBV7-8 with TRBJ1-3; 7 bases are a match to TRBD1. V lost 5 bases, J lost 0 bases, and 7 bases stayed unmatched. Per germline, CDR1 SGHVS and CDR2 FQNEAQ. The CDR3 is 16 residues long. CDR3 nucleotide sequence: TGTGCCAGCAGCCTTTTGGGACAGAACTCTGGAAACACCATATATTTT. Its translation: CASSLLGQNSGNTIYF. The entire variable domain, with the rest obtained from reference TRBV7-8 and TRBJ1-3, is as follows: GAGVSQSPRYKVAKRGQDVALRCDPISGHVSLFWYQQALGQGPEFLTYFQNEAQLDKSGLPSDRFFAERPEGSVSTLKIQRTQQEDSAVYLCASSLLGQNSGNTIYFGEGSWLTVV.

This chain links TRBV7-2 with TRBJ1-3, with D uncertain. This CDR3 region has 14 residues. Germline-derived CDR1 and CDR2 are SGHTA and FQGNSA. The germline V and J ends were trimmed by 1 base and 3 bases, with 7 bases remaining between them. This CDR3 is CASSLGLLGNTIYF. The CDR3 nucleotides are TGTGCCAGCAGCTTAGGGCTGCTTGGAAACACCATATATTTT. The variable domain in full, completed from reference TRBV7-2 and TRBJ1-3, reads GAGVSQSPSNKVTEKGKDVELRCDPISGHTALYWYRQSLGQGLEFLIYFQGNSAPDKSGLPSDRFSAERTGGSVSTLTIQRTQQEDSAVYLCASSLGLLGNTIYFGEGSWLTVV.

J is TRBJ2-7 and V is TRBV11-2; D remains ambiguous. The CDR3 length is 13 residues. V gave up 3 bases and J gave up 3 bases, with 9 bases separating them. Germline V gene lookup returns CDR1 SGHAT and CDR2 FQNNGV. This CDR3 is CASSFAVFYEQYF. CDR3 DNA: TGTGCCAGCAGCTTCGCGGTGTTCTACGAGCAGTACTTC. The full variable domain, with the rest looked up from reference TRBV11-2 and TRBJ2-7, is EAGVAQSPRYKIIEKRQSVAFWCNPISGHATLYWYQQILGQGPKLLIQFQNNGVVDDSQLPKDRFSAERLKGVDSTLKIQPAKLEDSAVYLCASSFAVFYEQYFGPGTRLTVT.

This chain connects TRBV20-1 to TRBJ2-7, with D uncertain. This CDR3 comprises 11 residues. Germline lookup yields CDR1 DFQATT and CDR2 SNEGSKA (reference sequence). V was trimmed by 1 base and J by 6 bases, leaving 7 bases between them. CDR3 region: CSARALFEQYF. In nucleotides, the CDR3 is TGCAGTGCTAGAGCACTTTTCGAGCAGTACTTC.

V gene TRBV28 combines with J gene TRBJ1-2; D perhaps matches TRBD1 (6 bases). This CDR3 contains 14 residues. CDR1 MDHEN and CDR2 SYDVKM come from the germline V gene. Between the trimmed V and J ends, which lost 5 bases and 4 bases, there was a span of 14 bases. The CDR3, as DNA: TGTGCCAGCAGTCCAAACAGGGTGATCTATGGCTACACCTTC. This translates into CASSPNRVIYGYTF.

DNA of the CDR3: TGTGCCAGCAGCACAAGAAATCAGCCCCAGCATTTT. It translates to CASSTRNQPQHF. This rearrangement joins TRBV27 to TRBJ1-5; D uncertain. This CDR3 comprises 12 residues. The germline V and J ends were trimmed by 6 bases and 4 bases, with 7 bases remaining between them. Germline V lookup: CDR1 MNHEY, CDR2 SMNVEV (reference sequence).

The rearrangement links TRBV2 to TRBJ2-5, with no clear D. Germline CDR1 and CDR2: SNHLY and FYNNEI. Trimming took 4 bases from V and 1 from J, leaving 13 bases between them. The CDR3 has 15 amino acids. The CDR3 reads CASSGVGGVQETQYF. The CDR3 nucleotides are TGTGCCAGCAGTGGGGTCGGCGGCGTCCAAGAGACCCAGTACTTC.

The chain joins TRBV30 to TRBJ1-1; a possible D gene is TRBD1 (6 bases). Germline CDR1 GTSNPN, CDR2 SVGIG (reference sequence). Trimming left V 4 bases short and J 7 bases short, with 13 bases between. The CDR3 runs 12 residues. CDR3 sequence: CAWKGGFIEAFF. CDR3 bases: TGTGCCTGGAAAGGGGGTTTTATTGAAGCTTTCTTT.

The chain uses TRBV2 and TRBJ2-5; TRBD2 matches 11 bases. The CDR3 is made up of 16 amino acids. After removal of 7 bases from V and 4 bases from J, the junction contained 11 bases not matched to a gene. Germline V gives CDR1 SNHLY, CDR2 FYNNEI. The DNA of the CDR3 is TGTGCCAGCAAGGTAGTCAACGGACTAGCGGGAGAGACCCAGTACTTC. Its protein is CASKVVNGLAGETQYF.